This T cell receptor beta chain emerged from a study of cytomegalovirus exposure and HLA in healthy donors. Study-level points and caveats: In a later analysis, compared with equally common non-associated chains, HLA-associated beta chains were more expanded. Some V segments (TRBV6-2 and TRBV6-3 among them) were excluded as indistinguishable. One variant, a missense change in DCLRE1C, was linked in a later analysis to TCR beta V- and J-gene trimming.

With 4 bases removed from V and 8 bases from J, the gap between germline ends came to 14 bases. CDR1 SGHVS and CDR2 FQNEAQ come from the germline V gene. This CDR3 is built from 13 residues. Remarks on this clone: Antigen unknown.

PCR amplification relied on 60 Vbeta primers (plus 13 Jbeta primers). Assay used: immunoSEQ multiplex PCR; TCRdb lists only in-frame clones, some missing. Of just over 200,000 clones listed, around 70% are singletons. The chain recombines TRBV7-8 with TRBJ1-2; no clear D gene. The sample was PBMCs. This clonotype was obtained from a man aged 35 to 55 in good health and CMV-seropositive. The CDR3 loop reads CASSSVPSRGYTF. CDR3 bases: TGTGCCAGCAGCTCGGTCCCAAGTCGGGGCTACACCTTC.